The entry that follows covers one TCR beta chain sequence. Per the study methods: Nucleated cell number was recorded as an estimate derived from reference gene primer amplification. TCRdb's table, derived via immunoSEQ multiplex PCR, lists solely in-frame clones and lacks some. V and J calls and clone size are as listed in that table; D and trimming were resolved from the DNA. The data contain 220,000 or so clones, 85% to 90% of them singletons. The Seattle patients, enrolled during active infection, were followed longitudinally. The data are from a study of blood T cell repertoires in COVID-19. On the study more broadly: Sites in the United States, Italy and Spain provided acute and convalescent COVID-19 samples. Sources were T cells, B-cell-depleted T cells, or PBMCs; the material itself was cDNA or gDNA.

V lost 5 bases to trimming and J lost 4 bases, with 9 bases between them. Germline CDR1 reads SGHVS; CDR2 reads FQNEAQ. The CDR3 has 13 residues. The sequence was obtained from a woman between 45 and 65 years old with COVID-19, enrolled during active disease. This chain joins TRBV7-8 and TRBJ2-1; no firm D call. The sequenced material came from peripheral blood. CDR3 in DNA: TGTGCCAGCAGCCCATTAGCATACAATGAGCAGTTCTTC. It encodes CASSPLAYNEQFF.